The 10 T cell receptor beta chains below all came from one sample that was sequenced in a study of T cell responses to AZD1222 COVID-19 vaccine (dated by TCRdb to about 2021). Library preparation was by the immunoSEQ multiplex PCR assay. TCRdb took this table from immuneACCESS and kept in-frame rearrangements with V and J called. Such tables lack part of the clones; where checked against another copy, unresolved V genes explain under half of the gap, and the rest is unexplained. In all, the sample holds approximately 79,000 clones, and about 88% of those were seen once. Approximately 10% of the sample lies in the top ten. Per the publication, the time point label means: baseline before first vaccination. Sequencing was performed on peripheral blood, taken on day 0 of AZD1222 vaccination. The receptors derive from an adult in good health.

V usage is TRBV2 and J usage is TRBJ1-2; D not certain. The V and J ends lost 6 bases and 6 bases respectively, with 11 bases between them. From germline, CDR1 is SNHLY and CDR2 FYNNEI. This CDR3 has 12 residues. Here the CDR3 reads CASRGPLDGYTF. The DNA for the CDR3 is TGTGCCAGCAGAGGGCCCCTGGATGGCTACACCTTC.

Only one count was recorded for this clone. This chain uses TRBV19 with TRBJ1-4, with D perhaps TRBD1 (5 bases). Germline CDR1 is LNHDA and CDR2 is SQIVND (reference sequence). The length of the CDR3 is 15 residues. The V gene lost 2 bases and the J gene lost 5 bases, with 12 bases spanning the gap. The CDR3 DNA sequence: TGTGCCAGTAGTATAAGGCCGGGGGTGAATGAAAAACTGTTTTTT. This translates into CASSIRPGVNEKLFF.

This clone has just a few counts. This sequence joins TRBV13 and TRBJ2-1, with no clear D. The CDR3 consists of 15 residues. CDR1 and CDR2 (germline): PRHDT, FYEKMQ (reference sequence). Trimming shortened V by 1 base and J by 5 bases, and 12 bases separated the two germline ends. This CDR3 is CASSLEQRLNNEQFF. The CDR3 nucleotides are TGTGCCAGCAGCTTAGAGCAGCGTCTCAACAATGAGCAGTTCTTC.

The V and J genes are TRBV2 and TRBJ2-2; maybe TRBD1 (6 bases). CDR3 length: 14 residues. Looked up from germline, CDR1 is SNHLY and CDR2 is FYNNEI. The V end lost 6 bases, the J end lost 1 base, and 9 bases lay between the germline ends. CDR3 in DNA: TGTGCCAGCAGCATACAGGGGAACACCGGGGAGCTGTTTTTT. This translates into CASSIQGNTGELFF.

The CDR3 sequence: CASSLDLQGRETQYF. The CDR3 DNA reads TGTGCCAGCAGCTTAGATTTACAGGGCAGAGAGACCCAGTACTTC. The genes are TRBV7-9 and TRBJ2-5; D perhaps matches TRBD1 (6 bases). CDR1 is SEHNR and CDR2 is FQNEAQ in the germline V gene (reference sequence). Trimming took off 1 base at V and 4 bases at J, with 13 bases between the two ends. The CDR3 is 15 amino acids.

The V call is TRBV5-1, the J call TRBJ2-5; D uncertain. Looked up from germline, CDR1 is SGHRS and CDR2 is YFSETQ. This CDR3 has 14 residues. V lost 0 bases to trimming and J lost 7 bases, with 13 bases between them. The CDR3 is CASSLAQVPGTQYF. CDR3 DNA: TGCGCCAGCAGCTTGGCCCAGGTCCCAGGGACCCAGTACTTC.

This chain connects TRBV4-1 to TRBJ1-2, with no clear D. Germline CDR1 reads MGHRA; CDR2 reads YSYEKL. This CDR3 region has 13 residues. The V end lost 0 bases, the J end lost 5 bases, and 7 bases lay between the germline ends. The CDR3 region has the DNA TGCGCCAGCAGCCAAGATAGGGCGTATGGCTACACCTTC. It codes for CASSQDRAYGYTF.

This clone has just one count. V usage is TRBV5-4 and J usage is TRBJ2-3; D not resolved. CDR1 and CDR2 from the germline V gene are SGHNT and YYREEE (reference sequence). V was pared by 0 bases and J by 2 bases, with 4 bases between. The CDR3 consists of 13 residues. The CDR3 is CASSLDVTDTQYF. The CDR3 region has the DNA TGTGCCAGCAGCTTGGACGTCACAGATACGCAGTATTTT. The complete variable domain, with remaining parts taken from reference TRBV5-4 and TRBJ2-3, reads ETGVTQSPTHLIKTRGQQVTLRCSSQSGHNTVSWYQQALGQGPQFIFQYYREEENGRGNFPPRFSGLQFPNYSSELNVNALELDDSALYLCASSLDVTDTQYFGPGTRLTVL.

For this clone: At one end, the junction sequence differs from germline, possibly due to a read error. This sequence joins TRBV7-9 and TRBJ2-3; 9 nucleotides agree with TRBD2. The CDR3 is 14 amino acids. CDR1 is SEHNR, CDR2 FQNEAQ, per germline (reference sequence). CDR3 sequence (DNA): TGTGCCAGCAGCCTAGCGGGGCCCACAGATACGCAGTATTTT. The encoded protein is CASSLAGPTDTQYF.

This rearrangement joins TRBV9 to TRBJ2-2; TRBD2 matches at 8 bases. J gave up 1 base and V 3 bases, and 2 bases lay outside the gene matches. Germline V gene sequence: CDR1 SGDLS, CDR2 YYNGEE. This CDR3 comprises 15 residues. The CDR3 DNA reads as TGTGCCAGCAGCGAAGCGGGGGTGAACACCGGGGAGCTGTTTTTT. This translates into CASSEAGVNTGELFF.